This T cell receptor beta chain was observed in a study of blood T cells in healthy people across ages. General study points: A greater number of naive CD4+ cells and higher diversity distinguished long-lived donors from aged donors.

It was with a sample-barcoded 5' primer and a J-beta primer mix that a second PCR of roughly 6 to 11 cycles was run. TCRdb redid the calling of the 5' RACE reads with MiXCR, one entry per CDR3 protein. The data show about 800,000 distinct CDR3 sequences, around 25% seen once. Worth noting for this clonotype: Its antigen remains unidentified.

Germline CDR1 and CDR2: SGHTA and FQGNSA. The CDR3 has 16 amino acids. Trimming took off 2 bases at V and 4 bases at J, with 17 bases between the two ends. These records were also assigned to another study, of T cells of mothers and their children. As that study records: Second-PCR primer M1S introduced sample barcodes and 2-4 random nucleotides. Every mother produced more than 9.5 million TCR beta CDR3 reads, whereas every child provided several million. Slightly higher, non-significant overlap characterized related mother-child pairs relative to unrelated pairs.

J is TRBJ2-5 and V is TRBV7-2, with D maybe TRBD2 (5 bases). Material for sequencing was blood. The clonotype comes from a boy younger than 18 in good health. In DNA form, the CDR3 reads TGTGCCAGCAGCTTAACCCCAATTGGGAGAGGAGAGACCCAGTACTTC. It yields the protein CASSLTPIGRGETQYF.